The clone carrying this T cell receptor (beta chain) was picked up one time. Antigen: not known. The data belong to a study of cytomegalovirus exposure and HLA in healthy donors. The PCR made use of 60 Vbeta and 13 Jbeta primers. Sequenced by immunoSEQ multiplex PCR; TCRdb stores in-frame clones only, minus some. The table has 90,000 to 150,000 clones, 77% seen once; the top ten hold roughly 5.8%. Findings and caveats of the study: For most TCR beta V segments, an earlier analysis put the productive rate at about 87% or about 30% of the time. In presence/absence analyses, roughly uniform sequencing depth across donors was assumed.

V was trimmed by 6 bases and J by 5 bases, leaving 8 bases between them. The germline CDR1 and CDR2 sequences are MNHEY and SMNVEV (reference sequence). The CDR3 is 12 residues long. The sequenced material came from PBMCs. V and J are TRBV27 and TRBJ1-5; unclear D gene. The TCR originated in a man aged 18 to 29 in good health and CMV-seropositive. CDR3 nucleotide sequence: TGTGCCAGCAGCCCCACAGATCAGCCCCAGCATTTT. This codes for CASSPTDQPQHF.